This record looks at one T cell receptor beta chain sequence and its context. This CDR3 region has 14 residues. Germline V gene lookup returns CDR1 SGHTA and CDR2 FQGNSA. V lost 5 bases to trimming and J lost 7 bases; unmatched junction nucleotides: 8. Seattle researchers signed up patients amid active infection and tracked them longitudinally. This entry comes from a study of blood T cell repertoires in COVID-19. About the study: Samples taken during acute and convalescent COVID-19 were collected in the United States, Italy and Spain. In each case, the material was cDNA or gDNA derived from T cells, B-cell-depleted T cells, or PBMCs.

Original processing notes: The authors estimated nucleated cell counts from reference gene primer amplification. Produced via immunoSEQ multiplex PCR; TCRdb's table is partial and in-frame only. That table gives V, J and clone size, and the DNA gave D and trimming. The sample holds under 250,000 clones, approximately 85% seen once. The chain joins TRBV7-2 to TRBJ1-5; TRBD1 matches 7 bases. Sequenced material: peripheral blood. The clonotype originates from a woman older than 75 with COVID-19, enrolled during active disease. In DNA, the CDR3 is TGTGCCAGCAGCCCCTGGGACAGCAGGCAGCCCCAGCATTTT. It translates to CASSPWDSRQPQHF.